This TCR beta chain was profiled in a study of blood T cells in healthy people across ages. PCR was performed a second time for about 7 to 12 cycles using a sample-barcoded 5' primer and a J-beta primer mix. TCRdb recomputed calls from the 5' RACE reads with MiXCR, one row per CDR3 protein. The sample lists roughly 1,800,000 distinct CDR3 sequences; approximately 50% were seen once. CDR1 is MNHEY and CDR2 is SVGAGI in the germline V gene. There are 16 residues in the CDR3. The source of this sequence is a woman in her 40s in good health. Sequenced material: blood. The chain couples TRBV6-5 to TRBJ2-7; D is undetermined. The end of the DNA aligns better with TRBJ2-5, so the J call may be wrong. CDR3: CASSSPVDQRPETQYF. In DNA, the CDR3 is TGTGCCAGCAGCTCCCCGGTCGACCAGCGTCCAGAGACCCAGTACTTC.